The rows below give T cell receptor beta chains drawn from one sample of a study of T cell responses to AZD1222 COVID-19 vaccine. Assay: immunoSEQ multiplex PCR; the TCRdb copy retains only in-frame clones and omits some. Counted here are about 140,000 clones, over 85% occurring once; the ten biggest clones make up about 5.1%. Sequences were derived from peripheral blood, sampled on day 0 of AZD1222 vaccination. These receptors were taken from an adult in good health. Both conserved end residues are part of each CDR3. A D gene is named only where the DNA matches it firmly. Expanded clones are given a class, and other clones once, few, many or no size at all.

abundance,len,d_gene,v_gene,j_gene,CDR3aa,CDR3nt
.,14,TRBD2,TRBV19,TRBJ2-1,CASSIPGRENEQFF,TGTGCCAGTAGTATCCCAGGGAGGGAAAATGAGCAGTTCTTC
.,14,.,TRBV4-2,TRBJ1-5,CASSQETRDQPQHF,TGTGCCAGCAGCCAAGAGACGAGGGATCAGCCCCAGCATTTT
.,14,.,TRBV11-1,TRBJ1-2,CASSLEPQEAGYTF,TGTGCCAGCAGCTTAGAGCCCCAAGAAGCTGGCTACACCTTC
.,13,.,TRBV5-6,TRBJ2-7,CASIFGFRGEQYF,TGTGCCAGCATCTTCGGTTTCCGGGGGGAGCAGTACTTC
.,13,.,TRBV10-3,TRBJ1-1,CAIKSERNTEAFF,TGTGCCATCAAGTCAGAGAGGAACACTGAAGCTTTCTTT
.,14,.,TRBV18,TRBJ1-1,CASSLGGPHTEAFF,TGTGCCAGCTCACTCGGGGGTCCCCACACTGAAGCTTTCTTT
.,15,.,TRBV19,TRBJ2-5,CASSGTGSPPETQYF,TGTGCCAGTAGTGGTACAGGGTCCCCGCCAGAGACCCAGTACTTC
.,17,TRBD1,TRBV14,TRBJ1-2,CASSQERNDRDSYGYTF,TGTGCCAGCAGCCAAGAACGAAATGACAGGGACAGCTATGGCTACACCTTC
.,13,.,TRBV19,TRBJ2-1,CASRVRADNEQFF,TGTGCCAGTAGGGTCAGGGCCGACAATGAGCAGTTCTTC
.,13,.,TRBV7-9,TRBJ1-1,CASSWRGNTEAFF,TGTGCCAGCAGCTGGAGGGGGAACACTGAAGCTTTCTTT
.,17,TRBD2,TRBV14,TRBJ2-1,CASSQVGAGEGNNEQFF,TGTGCCAGCAGCCAAGTAGGAGCGGGAGAGGGGAACAATGAGCAGTTCTTC
.,16,.,TRBV10-3,TRBJ1-1,CAISPSRGQGNTEAFF,TGTGCCATCAGTCCCTCCAGGGGCCAGGGGAACACTGAAGCTTTCTTT
.,16,TRBD1,TRBV13,TRBJ1-1,CASSSSHTGAWTEAFF,TGTGCCAGCAGCTCGTCCCACACAGGGGCCTGGACTGAAGCTTTCTTT
once,13,TRBD1,TRBV6-4,TRBJ2-1,CASSGDSYNEQFF,TGTGCCAGCAGTGGGGACAGCTACAATGAGCAGTTCTTC
once,15,.,TRBV28,TRBJ2-3,CASSLGVGSTDTQYF,TGTGCCAGCAGTTTGGGGGTGGGGAGCACAGATACGCAGTATTTT
.,12,.,TRBV12-3/TRBV12-4,TRBJ2-5,CASSRLRETQYF,TGTGCCAGCAGCCGGTTGAGGGAGACCCAGTACTTC
.,15,TRBD2,TRBV7-3,TRBJ2-1,CASNKAGTPINEQFF,TGTGCCAGCAACAAAGCGGGGACGCCGATAAATGAGCAGTTCTTC
.,15,.,TRBV7-3,TRBJ2-1,CASSAFGSSYNEQFF,TGTGCCAGCAGCGCCTTCGGGAGTTCCTACAATGAGCAGTTCTTC
few,13,.,TRBV25-1,TRBJ1-2,CASSESTGYGYTF,TGTGCCAGCAGTGAATCTACCGGCTATGGCTACACCTTC
once,16,.,TRBV6-5,TRBJ2-2,CASSYSPGFNTGELFF,TGTGCCAGCAGTTACTCCCCGGGATTCAACACCGGGGAGCTGTTTTTT
.,17,TRBD2,TRBV5-6,TRBJ2-3,CASSLDSGRGPTDTQYF,TGTGCCAGCAGCTTGGATAGCGGGAGGGGGCCCACAGATACGCAGTATTTT
.,16,TRBD2,TRBV5-4,TRBJ2-1,CASSETSLSSYNEQFF,TGTGCCAGCAGCGAGACTAGCCTTAGCTCCTACAATGAGCAGTTCTTC
.,17,TRBD2,TRBV4-1,TRBJ2-3,CASSQVWAGGFTDTQYF,TGCGCCAGCAGCCAAGTGTGGGCGGGAGGGTTCACAGATACGCAGTATTTT
.,17,TRBD2,TRBV3-1/TRBV3-2,TRBJ2-1,CASSQELLAGGYNEQFF,TGTGCCAGCAGCCAAGAACTACTAGCGGGAGGCTACAATGAGCAGTTCTTC
.,15,.,TRBV2,TRBJ2-1,CATLQGLRGINEQFF,TGTGCCACATTACAGGGTTTGAGGGGCATTAATGAGCAGTTCTTC
.,13,.,TRBV2,TRBJ1-2,CASRVDGTYGYTF,TGTGCCAGCAGGGTTGACGGCACTTATGGCTACACCTTC
once,17,.,TRBV19,TRBJ2-7,CASSMASTGIASYEQYF,TGTGCCAGTAGTATGGCCAGTACAGGAATAGCTTCCTACGAGCAGTACTTC
.,13,.,TRBV12-3/TRBV12-4,TRBJ2-1,CASSLAHHNEQFF,TGTGCCAGCAGTTTAGCCCATCACAATGAGCAGTTCTTC
.,12,TRBD1,TRBV10-3,TRBJ1-4,CAIGQGEEKLFF,TGTGCCATCGGACAGGGAGAGGAAAAACTGTTTTTT
.,17,TRBD2,TRBV27,TRBJ2-2,CASSREGRGYSTGELFF,TGTGCCAGCAGTCGCGAAGGGAGGGGCTATAGCACCGGGGAGCTGTTTTTT
.,15,.,TRBV5-1,TRBJ1-6,CASSLDGNLLQPLHF,TGCGCCAGCAGCTTGGATGGCAACCTCTTACAACCCCTCCACTTT
.,15,.,TRBV30,TRBJ1-5,CASGQQGALNQPQHF,TGTGCCTCAGGCCAACAGGGCGCCCTAAATCAGCCCCAGCATTTT
.,16,TRBD1,TRBV5-8,TRBJ2-7,CASSTYDTGGSYEQYF,TGTGCCAGCAGCACGTACGACACAGGGGGATCCTACGAGCAGTACTTC
.,14,.,TRBV6-5,TRBJ1-4,CASRRRPTNEKLFF,TGTGCCAGCAGGCGAAGGCCAACTAATGAAAAACTGTTTTTT
.,12,.,TRBV30,TRBJ1-1,CAWIVLNTEAFF,TGTGCCTGGATAGTTTTGAACACTGAAGCTTTCTTT
.,14,.,TRBV5-1,TRBJ2-3,CASSWEMRADTQYF,TGCGCCAGCAGCTGGGAGATGCGGGCAGATACGCAGTATTTT
.,16,TRBD1,TRBV14,TRBJ2-1,CASSRIPGQSDNEQFF,TGTGCCAGCTCGAGGATACCGGGACAGTCAGACAATGAGCAGTTCTTC
.,13,.,TRBV6-5,TRBJ2-7,CASTGRYSYEQYF,TGTGCCAGCACGGGACGGTATTCCTACGAGCAGTACTTC
.,15,TRBD1,TRBV2,TRBJ1-6,CASSAQGGAGSPLHF,TGTGCCAGCAGTGCGCAGGGGGGAGCGGGTTCACCCCTCCACTTT
.,12,.,TRBV19,TRBJ1-6,CASNSYNSPLHF,TGTGCCAGTAACAGCTATAATTCACCCCTCCACTTT
.,15,.,TRBV7-9,TRBJ1-4,CASMGLGLINEKLFF,TGTGCCAGCATGGGGCTGGGTCTAATTAATGAAAAACTGTTTTTT
.,12,.,TRBV10-1,TRBJ2-7,CASSESGYEQYF,TGCGCCAGCAGCGAGAGCGGGTACGAGCAGTACTTC
.,15,TRBD2,TRBV7-8,TRBJ2-7,CASHGPGLAGGEQYF,TGTGCCAGCCATGGACCGGGACTAGCGGGAGGCGAGCAGTACTTC
.,14,.,TRBV6-5,TRBJ2-2,CATQDRINTGELFF,TGTGCCACCCAAGACCGGATAAACACCGGGGAGCTGTTTTTT
.,15,.,TRBV15,TRBJ1-1,CATSSGAEMNTEAFF,TGTGCCACCAGCAGTGGGGCGGAGATGAACACTGAAGCTTTCTTT
.,15,.,TRBV5-1,TRBJ2-3,CASSSGTASTDTQYF,TGCGCCAGCAGCTCCGGGACCGCTAGCACAGATACGCAGTATTTT
.,14,.,TRBV5-4,TRBJ2-7,CASSQDSSSYEQYF,TGTGCCAGCAGCCAGGACAGCAGCTCCTACGAGCAGTACTTC
.,12,.,TRBV19,TRBJ1-1,CASRARNTEAFF,TGTGCCAGTAGAGCCAGGAACACTGAAGCTTTCTTT